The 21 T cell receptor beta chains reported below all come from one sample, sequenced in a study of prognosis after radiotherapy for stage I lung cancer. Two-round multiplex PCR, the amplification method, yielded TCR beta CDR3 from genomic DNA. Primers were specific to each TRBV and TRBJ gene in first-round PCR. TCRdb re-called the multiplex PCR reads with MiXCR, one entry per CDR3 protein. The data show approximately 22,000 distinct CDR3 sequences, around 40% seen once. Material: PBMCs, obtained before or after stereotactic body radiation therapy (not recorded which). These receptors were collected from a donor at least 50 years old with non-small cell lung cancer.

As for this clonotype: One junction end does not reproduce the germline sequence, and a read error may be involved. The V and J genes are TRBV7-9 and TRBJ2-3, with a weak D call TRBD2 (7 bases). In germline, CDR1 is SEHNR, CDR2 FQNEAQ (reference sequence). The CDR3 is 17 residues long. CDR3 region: CASSSPAGAGHTDTQYF. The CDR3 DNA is TGTGCCAGTAGCTCCCCCGCGGGGGCAGGCCACACAGATACGCAGTATTTT.

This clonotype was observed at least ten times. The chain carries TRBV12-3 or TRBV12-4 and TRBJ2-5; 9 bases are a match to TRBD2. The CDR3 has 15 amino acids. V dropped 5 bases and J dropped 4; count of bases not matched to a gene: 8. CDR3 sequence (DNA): TGTGCCAGCAGTGGGATAGCGGGAGTGGTAGAGACCCAGTACTTC. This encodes CASSGIAGVVETQYF.

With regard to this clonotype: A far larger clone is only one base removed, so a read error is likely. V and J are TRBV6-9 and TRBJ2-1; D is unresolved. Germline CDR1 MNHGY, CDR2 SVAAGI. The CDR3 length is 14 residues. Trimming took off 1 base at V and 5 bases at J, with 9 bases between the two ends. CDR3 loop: CASSYWGPNNEQFF. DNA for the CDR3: TGTGCCAGCAGTTATTGGGGTCCAAACAATGAGCAGTTCTTC.

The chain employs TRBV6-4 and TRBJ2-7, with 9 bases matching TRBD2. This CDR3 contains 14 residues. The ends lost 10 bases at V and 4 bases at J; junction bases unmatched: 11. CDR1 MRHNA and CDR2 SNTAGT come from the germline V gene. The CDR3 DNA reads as TGTGCCATCTCAACTGGACTAGCGAAATACGAGCAGTACTTC. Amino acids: CAISTGLAKYEQYF.

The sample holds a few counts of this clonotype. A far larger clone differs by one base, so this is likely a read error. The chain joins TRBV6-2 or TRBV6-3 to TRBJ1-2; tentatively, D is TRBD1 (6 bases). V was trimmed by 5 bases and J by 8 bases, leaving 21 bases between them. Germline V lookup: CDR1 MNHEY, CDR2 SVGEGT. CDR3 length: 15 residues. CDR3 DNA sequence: TGTGCCAGCAGTCTCGGACGGGGGCAGCTGGAAGGCTACACCTTC. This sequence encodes CASSLGRGQLEGYTF.

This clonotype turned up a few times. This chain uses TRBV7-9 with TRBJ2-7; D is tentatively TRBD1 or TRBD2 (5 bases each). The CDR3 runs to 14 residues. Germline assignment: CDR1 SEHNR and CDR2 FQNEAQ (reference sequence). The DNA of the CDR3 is TGTTCCATCAGATTTAGTGGGGACCTCTACGAGCAGTACTTC. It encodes CSIRFSGDLYEQYF.

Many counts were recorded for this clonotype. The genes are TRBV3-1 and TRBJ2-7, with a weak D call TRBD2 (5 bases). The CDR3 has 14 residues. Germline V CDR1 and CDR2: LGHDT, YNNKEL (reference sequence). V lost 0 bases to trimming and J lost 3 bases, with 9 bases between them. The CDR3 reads CASSQDSVVYEQYF. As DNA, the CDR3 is TGTGCCAGCAGCCAAGATAGCGTTGTCTACGAGCAGTACTTC.

The CDR3 bases are TGTGCCAGCAGTAAGCTAGCGGGAAGGGACGAGCAGTACTTC. This sequence encodes CASSKLAGRDEQYF. The rearrangement uses TRBV6-2 or TRBV6-3 and TRBJ2-7; 9 positions agree with TRBD2. V lost 5 bases, J lost 5 bases, and 7 bases stayed unmatched. Germline V lookup: CDR1 MNHEY, CDR2 SVGEGT. This CDR3 comprises 14 residues.

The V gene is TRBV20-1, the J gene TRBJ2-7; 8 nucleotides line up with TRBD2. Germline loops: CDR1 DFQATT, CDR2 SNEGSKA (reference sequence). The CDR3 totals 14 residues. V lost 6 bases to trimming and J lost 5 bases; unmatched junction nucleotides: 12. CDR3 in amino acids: CSAAVTSVLDEQYF. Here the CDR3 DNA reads TGCAGTGCGGCCGTGACTAGCGTCCTCGACGAGCAGTACTTC.

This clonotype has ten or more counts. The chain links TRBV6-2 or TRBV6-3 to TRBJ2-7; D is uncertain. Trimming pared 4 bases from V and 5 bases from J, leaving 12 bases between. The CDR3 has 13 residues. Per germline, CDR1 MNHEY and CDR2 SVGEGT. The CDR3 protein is CASSSPVIHEQYF. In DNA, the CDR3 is TGTGCCAGCAGTTCCCCGGTGATCCACGAGCAGTACTTC.

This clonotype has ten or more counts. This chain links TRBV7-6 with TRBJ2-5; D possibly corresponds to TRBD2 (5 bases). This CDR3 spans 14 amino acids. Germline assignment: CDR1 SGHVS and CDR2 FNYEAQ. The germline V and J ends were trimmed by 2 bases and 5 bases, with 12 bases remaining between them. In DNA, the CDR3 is TGTGCCAGCAGCTTAACGCCCGGGAAGGAGACCCAGTACTTC. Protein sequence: CASSLTPGKETQYF. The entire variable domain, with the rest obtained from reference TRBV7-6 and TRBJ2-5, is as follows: GAGVSQSPRYKVTKRGQDVALRCDPISGHVSLYWYRQALGQGPEFLTYFNYEAQQDKSGLPNDRFSAERPEGSISTLTIQRTEQRDSAMYRCASSLTPGKETQYFGPGTRLLVL.

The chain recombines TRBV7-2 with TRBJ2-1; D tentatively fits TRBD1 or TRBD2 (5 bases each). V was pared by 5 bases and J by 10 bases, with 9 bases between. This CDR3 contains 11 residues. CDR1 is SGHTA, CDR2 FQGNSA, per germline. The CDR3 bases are TGTGCCAGCAGCCCATGGGACGAGCAGTTCTTC. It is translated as CASSPWDEQFF.

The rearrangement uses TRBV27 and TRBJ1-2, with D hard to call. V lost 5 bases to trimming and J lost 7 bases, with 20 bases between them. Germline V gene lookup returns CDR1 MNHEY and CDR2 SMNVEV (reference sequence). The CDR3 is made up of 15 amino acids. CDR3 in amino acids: CASSPGRSFASGYTF. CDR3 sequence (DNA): TGTGCCAGCAGTCCCGGACGCTCCTTTGCCTCTGGCTACACCTTC.

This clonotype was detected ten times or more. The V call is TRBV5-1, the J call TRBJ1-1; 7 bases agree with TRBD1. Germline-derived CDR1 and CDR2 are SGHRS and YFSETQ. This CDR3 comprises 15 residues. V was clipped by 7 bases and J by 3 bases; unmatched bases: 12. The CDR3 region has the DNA TGCGCCAGCGGTCCTCAGGGGGATGGTCACACTGAAGCTTTCTTT. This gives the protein CASGPQGDGHTEAFF.

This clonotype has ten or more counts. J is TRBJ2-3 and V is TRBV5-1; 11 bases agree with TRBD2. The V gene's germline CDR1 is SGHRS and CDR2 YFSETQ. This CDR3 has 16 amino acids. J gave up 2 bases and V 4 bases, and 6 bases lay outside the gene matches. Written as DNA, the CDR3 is TGCGCCAGCAGCCCCGGGACTAGCGGATTCACAGATACGCAGTATTTT. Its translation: CASSPGTSGFTDTQYF.

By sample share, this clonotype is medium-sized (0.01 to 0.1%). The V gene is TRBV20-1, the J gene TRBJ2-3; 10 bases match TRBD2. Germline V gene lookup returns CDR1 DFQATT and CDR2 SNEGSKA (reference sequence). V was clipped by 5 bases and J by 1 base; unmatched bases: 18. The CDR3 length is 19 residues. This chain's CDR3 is CSAHRVASGSGGGTDTQYF. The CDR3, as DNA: TGCAGTGCTCATAGGGTGGCTAGCGGGAGTGGAGGGGGCACAGATACGCAGTATTTT.

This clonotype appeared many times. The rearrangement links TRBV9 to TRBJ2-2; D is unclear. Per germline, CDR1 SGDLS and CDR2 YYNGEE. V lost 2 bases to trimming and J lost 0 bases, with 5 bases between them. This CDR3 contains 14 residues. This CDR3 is CASSVRANTGELFF. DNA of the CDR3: TGTGCCAGCAGCGTTAGGGCGAACACCGGGGAGCTGTTTTTT.

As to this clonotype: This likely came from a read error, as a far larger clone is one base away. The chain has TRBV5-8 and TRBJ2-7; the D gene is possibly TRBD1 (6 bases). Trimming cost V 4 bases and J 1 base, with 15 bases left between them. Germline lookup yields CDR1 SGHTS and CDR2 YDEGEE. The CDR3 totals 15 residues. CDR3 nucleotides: TGTGCCAGCAGCATAACCGGGACACATTCCTACGAGCAGTACTTC. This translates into CASSITGTHSYEQYF.

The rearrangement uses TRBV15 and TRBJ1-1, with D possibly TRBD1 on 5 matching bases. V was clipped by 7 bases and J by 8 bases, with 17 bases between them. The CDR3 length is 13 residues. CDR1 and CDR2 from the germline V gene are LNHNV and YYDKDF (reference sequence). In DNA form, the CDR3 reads TGTGCCACCATCAGGGCCCTGAGTCCCGAAGCTTTCTTT. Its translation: CATIRALSPEAFF.

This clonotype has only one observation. The CDR3 region has the DNA TGTAACAGCAGCATCAGACAGGCCCTGAACACTGAAGCTTTCTTT. Its translation is CNSSIRQALNTEAFF. The chain is built from TRBV13 and TRBJ1-1; D may be TRBD1 (6 bases). The CDR3 has 15 amino acids. The V gene's germline CDR1 is PRHDT and CDR2 FYEKMQ (reference sequence).

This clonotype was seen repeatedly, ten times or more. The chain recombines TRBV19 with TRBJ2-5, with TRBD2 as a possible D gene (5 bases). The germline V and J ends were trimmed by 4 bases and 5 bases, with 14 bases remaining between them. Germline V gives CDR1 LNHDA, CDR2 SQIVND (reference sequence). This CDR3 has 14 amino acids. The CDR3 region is CASSTPGLAETQYF. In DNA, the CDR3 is TGTGCCAGTAGTACCCCCGGCCTAGCCGAGACCCAGTACTTC.